This T cell receptor (beta chain) derives from a study of T-cell reconstitution after alpha-beta-depleted transplantation in children. Findings and limits, study-wide: Several hundred expanded graft clones reportedly supplied alpha-beta T cells about two months after transplant. By one year post-transplant, T-cell counts and diversity largely arose from T cells that were newly produced. Surviving thymic progenitors and recipient T cells were the source of high TCRbeta diversity at day 60 in some patients.

V was shortened by 5 bases and J by 2 bases, with 13 bases between the two germline ends. The CDR3 contains 14 residues. During its preparation, the TCRbeta library received unique molecular identifiers. TCRdb used MiXCR to reprocess the PCR reads, holding one entry per CDR3 protein. The sample includes some 550,000 distinct CDR3 sequences, about 23% of them seen just once. The table lists this clonotype with many counts. The antigen is unknown. The chain links TRBV12-3 or TRBV12-4 to TRBJ2-7; D possibly corresponds to TRBD1 (6 bases). Sequenced here: PBMCs, mostly from graft donor cells, sampled 360 days after TCRalphabeta/CD19-depleted stem cell transplant. This receptor was identified in a boy younger than two who had a stem cell transplant for acute myeloid leukemia, so the T cells may come from the graft donor. The CDR3 nucleotides read TGTGCCAGCAGTCCACGGACAGCGCCCTACGAGCAGTACTTC. This encodes CASSPRTAPYEQYF.